This T cell receptor (beta chain) was identified in a study of cytomegalovirus exposure and HLA in healthy donors. General study findings and limits: The CMV antigen specificity of a few CMV-associated chains was confirmed through in vitro analysis. According to a later analysis, TCR clusters from the first cohort tended to co-occur in the 120 or so validation repertoires. Reportedly, diagnosis of cytomegalovirus status by the classifier showed high specificity and sensitivity.

The donors were members of the validation cohort comprising over a hundred subjects, separate from the roughly 670-subject first cohort. This clone was recorded a few times. Its antigen is unknown. Generated by immunoSEQ multiplex PCR, the TCRdb table keeps only in-frame clones and is missing some. The data hold about 160,000 clones, with about 88% observed a single time. Germline assignment: CDR1 SEHNR and CDR2 FQNEAQ (reference sequence). The CDR3 consists of 14 residues. Trimming at V came to 4 bases and at J to 4 bases, leaving 3 bases not matched to a gene. This clonotype originated in a woman younger than 35 in good health and CMV-seronegative. The chain recombines TRBV7-9 with TRBJ2-2, with 7 bases lining up with TRBD1. Sequencing was performed on PBMCs. This chain's CDR3 is CASSWTGSTGELFF. In DNA, the CDR3 is TGTGCCAGCAGCTGGACAGGAAGCACCGGGGAGCTGTTTTTT.